The sequence of this TCR beta chain was determined in a study of T cell responses to AZD1222 COVID-19 vaccine. Overall study: Pooling covered second doses at about 4 or about 12 weeks.

The length of the CDR3 is 14 residues. The V gene lost 0 bases and the J gene lost 2 bases, with 8 bases spanning the gap. Germline V CDR1 and CDR2: MNHEY, SVGEGT. Some clones are missing from TCRdb's copy, which holds only in-frame ones; the method was immunoSEQ multiplex PCR. The sample lists 150,000 or so clones; around 90% were seen once. General study findings and limits: Reports say nearly half of spike-specific TCRs go after unmutated variant regions. Among vaccine-associated CD4 TCRs, coverage spanned spike, with dominance at 160-218 and 743-854. Two AZD1222 administrations were followed by greater Spike-specific TCR breadth and depth.

About this clone itself: The antigen is not known.

The sequence was obtained from an adult in good health. The rearrangement links TRBV6-2 or TRBV6-3 to TRBJ2-7; D not resolved. Here the sequenced sample was peripheral blood, taken on day 0 of AZD1222 vaccination. CDR3 residues: CASSYSGGTYEQYF. Here the CDR3 DNA reads TGTGCCAGCAGTTACTCGGGCGGCACCTACGAGCAGTACTTC.